These T cell receptor beta chains were read from a single sample in a study of T cell changes during pregnancy in multiple sclerosis. This table comes from immunoSEQ multiplex PCR, and its TCRdb copy is limited to in-frame clones, with some not included. The data show 42,000 or so clones, with around nine tenths seen just once and over 0.85% held by the top ten. Sequenced material: CD4+ T cells from peripheral blood mononuclear cells, taken after pregnancy. The origin of the receptors is a female donor with multiple sclerosis, enrolled in a pregnancy study. Both conserved end residues are part of each CDR3. Clone size appears in some rows only: once, few, many, or a class for an expanded clone.

>TRBJ1-5|TRBV6-5|13|.
CASSPGYNQPQHF
>TRBJ1-2|TRBV28|15|.
CASSLPMAATHGYTF
>TRBJ1-2|TRBV5-1|13|.
CASSEGQNYGYTF
>TRBJ1-1|TRBV28|15|.
CASSQTGIMGTEAFF
>TRBJ2-5|TRBV12-5|13|.
CASGLAGRETQYF
>TRBJ1-2|TRBV20-1|11|.
CSAKAGYGYTF
>TRBJ2-7|TRBV2|12|.
CASTGQGDEQYF
>TRBJ2-7|TRBV28|13|.
CASSRGQVYEQYF
>TRBJ2-7|TRBV9|14|.
CASSVTGGGYEQYF
>TRBJ2-2|TRBV11-2|15|.
CASSSRFANTGELFF
>TRBJ2-5|TRBV4-2|14|.
CASSQDRGAETQYF
>TRBJ2-1|TRBV11-2|17|.
CASSPRPWGGGYNEQFF
>TRBJ1-1|TRBV30|13|.
CAWRTSGNTEAFF
>TRBJ2-7|TRBV11-2|14|.
CASSPQVNGHEQYF
>TRBJ2-7|TRBV5-1|16|.
CASSLTLSGGPYEQYF
>TRBJ2-7|TRBV10-3|14|.
CAISESGSYYEQYF
>TRBJ2-1|TRBV7-7|15|.
CASSHSEGFYNEQFF
>TRBJ2-7|TRBV7-2|13|.
CASSLQRSYEQYF
>TRBJ1-4|TRBV5-1|15|.
CASSLSGSLNEKLFF
>TRBJ1-3|TRBV2|14|.
CASLDRRSGNTIYF
>TRBJ1-4|TRBV6-1|13|.
CASTLGYDEKLFF
>TRBJ2-4|TRBV5-1|14|.
CASSITGSGDIQYF
>TRBJ2-5|TRBV10-3|16|.
CAISGRASGAQETQYF
>TRBJ1-1|TRBV7-8|18|.
CASSLAFQLGGANTEAFF
>TRBJ1-1|TRBV21-1|18|.
CASSTAVRGESRDTEAFF
>TRBJ2-1|TRBV18|15|.
CASSLGGSSYNEQFF
>TRBJ1-2|TRBV2|19|.
CASRAARGQGGTYTGGYTF
>TRBJ1-2|TRBV29-1|13|.
CSVALTGYYGYTF
>TRBJ1-6|TRBV7-2|13|once
CASSLRNPSPLHF
>TRBJ1-1|TRBV7-9|14|once
CASSFRDRNTEAFF
>TRBJ2-3|TRBV10-3|16|.
CAISGRLALSTDTQYF
>TRBJ1-5|TRBV2|15|.
CASSGDRAGSQPQHF
>TRBJ2-3|TRBV18|16|.
CASSPRVAGTTDTQYF
>TRBJ2-5|TRBV5-1|15|.
CASRDGTDLIETQYF
>TRBJ2-7|TRBV30|11|.
CAWTGSYEQYF
>TRBJ2-3|TRBV6-5|15|.
CASSYTGWVGGTQYF
>TRBJ2-7|TRBV5-1|11|.
CASGRESEQYF
>TRBJ1-6|TRBV5-6|15|once
CASSTGQGRRSPLHF
>TRBJ2-4|TRBV10-3|14|once
CAISGTGFGNIQYF
>TRBJ1-1|TRBV7-3|14|.
CASSLTGSDTEAFF